Sequencing of this TCR beta chain was carried out in a study of cytomegalovirus exposure and HLA in healthy donors. Deletions cut 3 bases from V and 4 bases from J, with 19 bases between. The CDR3 totals 17 residues. Germline CDR1 is MDHEN and CDR2 is SYDVKM. Turning to this clone: The target antigen is unknown.

Study results and limitations: Subsequent analysis showed first-cohort TCR clusters tending to co-occur in 95 to 150 validation repertoires.

Using immunoSEQ multiplex PCR, the repertoire was profiled, and TCRdb retains in-frame clones only, with some absent. Of around 190,000 clones listed, around nine tenths are singletons. The V gene is TRBV28, the J gene TRBJ1-5; tentatively, D is TRBD1 (5 bases). The specimen sequenced was PBMCs. This sequence originates from a man aged 25 to 45 in good health and CMV-seropositive. The CDR3 reads CASSFLRTRVLNQPQHF. CDR3 sequence (DNA): TGTGCCAGCAGTTTCCTTCGGACAAGAGTTTTAAATCAGCCCCAGCATTTT.